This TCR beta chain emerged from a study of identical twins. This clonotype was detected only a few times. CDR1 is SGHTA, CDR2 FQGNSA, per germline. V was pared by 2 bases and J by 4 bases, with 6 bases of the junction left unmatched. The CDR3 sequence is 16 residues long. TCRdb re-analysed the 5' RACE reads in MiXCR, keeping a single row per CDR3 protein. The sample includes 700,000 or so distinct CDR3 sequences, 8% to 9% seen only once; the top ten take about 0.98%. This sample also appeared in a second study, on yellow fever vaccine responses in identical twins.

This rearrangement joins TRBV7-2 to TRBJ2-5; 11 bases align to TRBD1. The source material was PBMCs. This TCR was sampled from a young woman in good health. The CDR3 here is CASSLIRTGGGETQYF. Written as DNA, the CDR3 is TGTGCCAGCAGCTTAATCCGGACAGGGGGCGGAGAGACCCAGTACTTC.